The T cell receptor beta chain described here comes from a study of blood T cell repertoires in COVID-19 (dated by TCRdb to 2018 to 2020). Background on the whole study: The collaborator samples originated in the United States, Italy and Spain and spanned the acute and convalescent phases of COVID-19. The samples were drawn from two sources: the first 160 participants of the ongoing ImmuneRACE study, and 1,254 subjects contributed by 6 global collaborators. Sample metadata almost always included a de-identified subject ID, COVID-19 status, age in years and sex. Subjects who had been exposed to COVID-19, were actively infected with it, or had recovered from it provided the deeply sampled blood TCRbeta repertoires that made up the dataset. The repertoires were released in a freely available public database meant as a resource for research on the immune response to SARS-CoV-2. Where HLA class I and class II types were available, the types were taken from metadata supplied by the sample provider, not from assay-based typing. The material from the prospective study consisted of cDNA or gDNA derived from T cells, B-cell-depleted T cells, or PBMCs.

The germline V gene provides CDR1 SGHVS and CDR2 FNYEAQ. Including cysteine and phenylalanine, the CDR3 has 17 amino acids. Of the read, only the CDR3 DNA is kept; its 51 bases are in frame from base 1. Unmatched junction bases come to 9, with V trimmed by 5 bases and J by 2 bases. The immunoSEQ Assay, a bias-controlled multiplex PCR, was used to amplify TCRbeta CDR3 regions from genomic DNA. On the authors' methods: Within the assay, amplification of reference gene primers was used to estimate how many nucleated cells each sample contained. To quantify the absolute abundance of each unique TCRbeta CDR3 rearrangement, sequence reads were collapsed and filtered. Productive Simpson clonality was computed per sample as the square root of Simpson's diversity index over productive rearrangements. Here the immuneACCESS table is served through TCRdb, limited to in-frame sequences with V and J called. Missing clones are a known gap in these copies; in checked studies unresolved V genes cover under half, and the rest lacks a known reason. V and J calls and clone size are given by that table; D and trimming were obtained from the DNA. Counted in this sample were some 220,000 clones; about 87% of them appeared once. The ten largest account for roughly 2.8% of the sample.

As regards this clone: The antigen it recognizes is unknown. Per-nucleotide qualities are absent, and no much larger clonotype sits a single base away.

In the prospective study, participants were 18 to 89 years old, resided in approximately 22 geographic areas of the United States, and were enrolled through a virtual design. In the prospective study, cohorts were assigned on the basis of participant-reported clinical history obtained from a screening survey and a study questionnaire. Recovered participants in ImmuneRACE Cohort 3 were defined as having two consecutive negative NP/OP PCR tests, clearance from a healthcare professional, or resolution of symptoms. Mobile phlebotomists in the prospective study collected whole blood, serum and a nasopharyngeal or oropharyngeal swab from every participant. Additional blood draws and questionnaires over an approximately 2-month period could optionally be provided by prospective study participants. Blood samples from the prospective study were shipped frozen or at room temperature prior to DNA extraction.

General conclusions and limits of the study: The amount of clinical and demographic metadata varied by source and participant and was provided uncurated.

The sequencing sample was made of PBMCs or T cells enriched from blood (not recorded which). The sequence derives from a woman in her twenties or thirties who had recovered from COVID-19. The chain links TRBV7-6 with TRBJ2-3; 11 central nucleotides agree with TRBD2. The sequence in DNA is TGTGCCAGCAGCCTGATGATAGCGGGGGGGGTCACAGATACGCAGTATTTT. It is translated as CASSLMIAGGVTDTQYF.